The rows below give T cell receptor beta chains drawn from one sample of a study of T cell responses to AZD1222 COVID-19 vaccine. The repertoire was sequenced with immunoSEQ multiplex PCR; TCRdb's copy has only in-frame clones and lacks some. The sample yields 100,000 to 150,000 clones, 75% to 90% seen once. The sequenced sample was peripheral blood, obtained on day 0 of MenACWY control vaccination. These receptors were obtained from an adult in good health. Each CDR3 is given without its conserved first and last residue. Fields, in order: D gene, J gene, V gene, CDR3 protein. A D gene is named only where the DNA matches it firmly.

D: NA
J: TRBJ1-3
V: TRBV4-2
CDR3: ASSQVSQQGGGNTIY

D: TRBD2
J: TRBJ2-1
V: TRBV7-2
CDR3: ASSPRSGRFTEQF

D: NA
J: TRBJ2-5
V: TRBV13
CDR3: ASSFRGGQETQY

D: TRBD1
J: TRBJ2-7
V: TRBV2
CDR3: ASSRKDRASYEQY

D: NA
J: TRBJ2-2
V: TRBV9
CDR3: ASSVEENTGELF

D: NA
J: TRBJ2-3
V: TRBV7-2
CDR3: ASSSTSSKQY

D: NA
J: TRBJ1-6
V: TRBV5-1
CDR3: ASSWIGGASNSPLH

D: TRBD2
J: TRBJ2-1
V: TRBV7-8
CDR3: ASSFNAFRASGGHNEQF

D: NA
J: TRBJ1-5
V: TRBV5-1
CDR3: ASSLTPLLAQPQH

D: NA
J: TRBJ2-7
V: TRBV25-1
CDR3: AAGNSYEQY

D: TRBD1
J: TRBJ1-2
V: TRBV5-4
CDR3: ASSLGRDSYGYT

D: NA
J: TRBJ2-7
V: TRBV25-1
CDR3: ASSENGGAYEQY

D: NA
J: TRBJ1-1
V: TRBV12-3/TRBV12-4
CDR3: ASSSTGSPRAF

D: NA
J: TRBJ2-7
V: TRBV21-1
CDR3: ASSTTQTSGRDYEQY

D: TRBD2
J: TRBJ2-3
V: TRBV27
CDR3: ASSPSGRADHTQY

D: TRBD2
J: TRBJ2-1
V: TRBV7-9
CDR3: ASSINPGLAGKNEQF

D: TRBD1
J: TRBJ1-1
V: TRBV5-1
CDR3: ASSRDRGSGTEAF

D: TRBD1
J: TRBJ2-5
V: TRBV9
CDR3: ASSVLGTGRGETQY

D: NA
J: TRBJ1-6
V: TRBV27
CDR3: ASSPLGLPLH

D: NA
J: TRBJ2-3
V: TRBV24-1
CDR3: ATSDSVSTDTQY

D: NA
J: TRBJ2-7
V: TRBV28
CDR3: ASGDGREQY

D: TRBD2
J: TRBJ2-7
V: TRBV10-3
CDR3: ATRTSGRASMVYEQY

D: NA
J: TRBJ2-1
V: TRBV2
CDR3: ASSERRLINNEQF

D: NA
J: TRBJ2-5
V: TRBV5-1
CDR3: ASRHGHSQETQY

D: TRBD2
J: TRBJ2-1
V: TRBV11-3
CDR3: ASSLGDYTNEQF

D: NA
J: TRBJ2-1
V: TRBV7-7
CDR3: ASSTGTPGANEQF

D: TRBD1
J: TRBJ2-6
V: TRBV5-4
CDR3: ASSLPGTGRSGANVLT

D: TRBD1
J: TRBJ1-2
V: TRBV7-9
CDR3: ASSLGRDRGFYGYT

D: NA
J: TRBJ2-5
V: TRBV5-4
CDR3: ASSLDPGKETQY

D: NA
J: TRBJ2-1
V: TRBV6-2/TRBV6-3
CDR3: ASSSESSYNEQF

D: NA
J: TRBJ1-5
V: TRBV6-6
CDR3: ASGDWQGSNQPQH

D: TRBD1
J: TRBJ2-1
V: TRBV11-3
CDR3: ASRRDRAYNEQF

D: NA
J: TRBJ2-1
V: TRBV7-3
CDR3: ASSLTANEQF

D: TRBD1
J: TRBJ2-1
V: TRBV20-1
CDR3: SAGQDAEQF

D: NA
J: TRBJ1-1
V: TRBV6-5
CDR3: ASSYYAGGNTEAF

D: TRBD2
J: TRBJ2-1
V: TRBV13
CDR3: ASSSPGLAYGEQF

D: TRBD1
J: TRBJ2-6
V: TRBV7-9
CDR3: ASPGGSGANVLT

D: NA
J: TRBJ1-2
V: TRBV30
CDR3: AWSKGTPGGYT

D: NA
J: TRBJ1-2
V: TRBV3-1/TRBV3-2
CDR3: ASSQDGGGYGYT

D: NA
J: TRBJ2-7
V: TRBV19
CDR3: ASSIDRGREQY

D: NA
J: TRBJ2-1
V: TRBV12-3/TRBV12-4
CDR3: ASSISWTNEQF

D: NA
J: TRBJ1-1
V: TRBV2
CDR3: ASLREVDTEAF

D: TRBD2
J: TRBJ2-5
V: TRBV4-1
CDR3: ASSQDRTFMGGRAVETQY

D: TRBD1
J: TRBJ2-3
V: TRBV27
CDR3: ASSLLGTGRSDTQY

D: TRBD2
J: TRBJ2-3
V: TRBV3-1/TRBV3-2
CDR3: ASSHGTIDTQY

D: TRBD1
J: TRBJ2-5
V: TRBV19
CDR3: ASSIVYRGYAQETQY

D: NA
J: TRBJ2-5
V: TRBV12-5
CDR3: ASGLGHQETQY

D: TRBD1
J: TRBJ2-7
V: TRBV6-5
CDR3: ASSTLGQGYEQY

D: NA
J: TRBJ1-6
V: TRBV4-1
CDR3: ASKSLHGRVNSPLH

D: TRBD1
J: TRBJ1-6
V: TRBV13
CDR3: ASSRRTGYNSPLH

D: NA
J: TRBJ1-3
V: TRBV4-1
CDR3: ASSQETSRAGNTIY

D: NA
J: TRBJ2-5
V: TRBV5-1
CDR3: ASRGSGQETQY

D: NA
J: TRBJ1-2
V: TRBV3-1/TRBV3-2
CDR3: ASSQESGSGYT

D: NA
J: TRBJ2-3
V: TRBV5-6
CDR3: ASSFWAANTDTQY

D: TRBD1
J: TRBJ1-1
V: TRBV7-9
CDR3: ASSSRDRLWTEAF

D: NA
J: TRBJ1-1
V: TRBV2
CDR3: ASSRNTEAF

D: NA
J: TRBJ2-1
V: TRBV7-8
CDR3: ASSLDRYEQF

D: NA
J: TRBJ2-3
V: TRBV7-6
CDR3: ASSRPTGYSTDTQY

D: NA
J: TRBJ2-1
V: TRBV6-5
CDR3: ASSRASGINEQF